The clone carrying this T cell receptor (beta chain) turned up a few times. What it recognizes is unknown. TCRdb recomputed calls from the 5' RACE reads with MiXCR, one row per CDR3 protein. Altogether some 62,000 distinct CDR3 sequences are present, roughly 10% being singletons, with the ten largest covering about 1.1%. Germline V lookup: CDR1 ENHRY, CDR2 SYGVKD. V was cut by 0 bases and J by 1 base, with 5 bases left in between. This CDR3 has 14 amino acids. This sample was included in a study of T-cell memory formation after mild COVID-19. Study details: TCR clusters were mostly confined to one donor each. Points from the study as a whole: Clones shrinking between day 15 and 85 showed a balanced CD4/CD8 split, and those that grew later tilted toward CD4+. Second-wave clones peaking on day 37 lacked confirmed SARS-CoV-2 specificity. CD4+ contracting clones were found mainly in CM and EM, and CD8+ ones in EMRA.

The chain employs TRBV10-3 and TRBJ2-3, with D maybe TRBD1 (5 bases). The TCR comes from a man younger than 35 who had mild COVID-19 (a few samples of this study predate the infection). Cell type and time point are not known. Source material: PBMCs or a T cell subset sorted from them (not recorded which). The chain's CDR3 is CAISESGRTDTQYF. The CDR3 DNA follows: TGTGCCATCAGTGAGTCGGGGCGCACAGATACGCAGTATTTT.